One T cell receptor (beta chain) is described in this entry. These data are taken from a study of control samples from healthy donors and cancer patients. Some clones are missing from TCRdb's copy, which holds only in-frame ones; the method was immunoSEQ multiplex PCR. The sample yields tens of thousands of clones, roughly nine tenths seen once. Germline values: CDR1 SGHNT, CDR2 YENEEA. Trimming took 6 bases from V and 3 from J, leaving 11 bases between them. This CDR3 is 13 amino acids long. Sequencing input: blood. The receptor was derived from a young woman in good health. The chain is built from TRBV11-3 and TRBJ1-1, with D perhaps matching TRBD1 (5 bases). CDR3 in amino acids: CASRGGGYTEAFF. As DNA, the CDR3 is TGTGCCAGCAGGGGGGGAGGGTACACTGAAGCTTTCTTT. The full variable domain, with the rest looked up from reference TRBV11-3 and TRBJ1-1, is EAGVVQSPRYKIIEKKQPVAFWCNPISGHNTLYWYLQNLGQGPELLIRYENEEAVDDSQLPKDRFSAERLKGVDSTLKIQPAELGDSAVYLCASRGGGYTEAFFGQGTRLTVV.